This TCR beta chain was sequenced for a study of T cells in Graves' hyperthyroidism and ophthalmopathy. In the study overall: Initial diagnosis, before any treatment, was when peripheral blood was collected. Findings and limits, study-wide: Blood also showed most of the thyroid clonotypes that were expanded above 0.001. Model-based prediction identified ophthalmopathy a median 6.5 months prior to its onset.

Among ophthalmopathy patients, the Clinical Activity Score reached at least 3, the NOSPECS grade reached at least 4, and duration remained under 3 months. There were TCR beta CDR3 regions amplified from RNA transcripts. HTBI primers drove first-round RT-PCR of the TCR CDR3. Via MiXCR, TCRdb re-called the multiplex PCR reads, giving one row per CDR3 protein. The sample lists hundreds of thousands of distinct CDR3 sequences; more than 15% were seen once. As concerns this clonotype: As yet, its antigen is unknown.

J gave up 1 base and V 0 bases, and 8 bases lay outside the gene matches. Per the germline V gene, CDR1 is MNHEY and CDR2 is SVGAGI. The CDR3 runs to 19 residues. Source material: blood. The chain employs TRBV6-5 and TRBJ1-5, with 11 bases that match TRBD1. The source is a woman between 40 and 50 years old with Graves' ophthalmopathy. CDR3 loop: CASSYSRGTGGNSNQPQHF. The CDR3 DNA is TGTGCCAGCAGTTACTCGAGGGGGACAGGGGGGAACAGCAATCAGCCCCAGCATTTT.